This T cell receptor (beta chain) was obtained from a study of blood T cells in healthy people across ages. A second PCR, run for about 6 to 11 cycles, used a sample-barcoded 5' primer plus a J-beta primer mix. TCRdb ran MiXCR on the 5' RACE reads and lists one entry per CDR3 protein. The repertoire holds just over 800,000 distinct CDR3 sequences, with 62% as singletons. Researchers collected approximately 9.5 milliliters of peripheral blood from every single donor. Every sample had a minimum of 7 million PBMCs isolated. Study outcomes and limitations: Greater diversity and more naive CD4+ cells were seen in long-lived donors than in aged donors.

V shed 6 bases and J 0 bases; nucleotides not matched to a gene: 7. CDR1 and CDR2 from the germline V gene are MDHEN and SYDVKM. The length of the CDR3 is 15 residues. Regarding this clonotype: Its antigen is as yet unknown.

The receptor's source is a man aged 25 to 40 in good health. This rearrangement joins TRBV28 to TRBJ2-7; 8 nucleotides match TRBD1. Sample: blood. The CDR3 spells CASRDTDRGSYEQYF. The CDR3 coding sequence is TGTGCCAGCAGGGACACTGACAGGGGCTCCTACGAGCAGTACTTC.